Listed below are T cell receptor beta chains from one sample, sequenced in a study of blood T cell repertoires in COVID-19. Clones were sequenced by immunoSEQ multiplex PCR, and TCRdb holds only the in-frame ones, with some missing. This table has roughly 160,000 clones, approximately 84% appearing once. Sequencing input: peripheral blood. These receptors all come from a woman between 50 and 59 years old with COVID-19, enrolled during active disease. Each CDR3 is given with its conserved first and last residue. Each record gives: J gene, D gene, V gene, clone size, CDR3 protein, CDR3 DNA. D genes are given only for firm matches. Expanded clones are given a class, and other clones once, few, many or no size at all.

TRBJ2-7,TRBD1,TRBV14,-,CAIIKTGDEQYF,TGTGCCATCATCAAGACAGGGGACGAGCAGTACTTC
TRBJ2-7,TRBD2,TRBV11-2,-,CASTPLAGAYEQYF,TGTGCCAGCACCCCACTAGCGGGGGCTTACGAGCAGTACTTC
TRBJ1-2,TRBD1,TRBV7-9,once,CASSRTTGNGDYGYTF,TGTGCCAGCAGCCGGACGACAGGGAATGGAGACTATGGCTACACCTTC
TRBJ1-5,TRBD1,TRBV3-1/TRBV3-2,few,CASSRDRVNQPQHF,TGTGCCAGCAGCCGCGACAGGGTCAATCAGCCCCAGCATTTT
TRBJ2-5,TRBD2,TRBV5-4,-,CASRPQGSGETQYF,TGTGCCAGCCGCCCCCAGGGTAGCGGGGAGACCCAGTACTTC
TRBJ1-2,-,TRBV7-2,-,CASSLGGQAQWGYTF,TGTGCCAGCAGCTTAGGGGGACAAGCCCAGTGGGGCTACACCTTC
TRBJ2-7,-,TRBV28,-,CASSPGTLLYEQYF,TGTGCCAGCAGTCCCGGGACATTACTCTACGAGCAGTACTTC
TRBJ2-7,TRBD2,TRBV18,-,CASSPNERGGSYEQYF,TGTGCCAGCTCACCAAATGAGCGGGGGGGCTCCTACGAGCAGTACTTC
TRBJ2-5,-,TRBV6-6,-,CASSFEPYAAETQYF,TGTGCCAGCAGTTTTGAACCCTATGCTGCAGAGACCCAGTACTTC
TRBJ2-3,TRBD2,TRBV5-1,-,CASSSGTQRTDTQYF,TGCGCCAGCAGCAGCGGGACCCAGAGGACAGATACGCAGTATTTT
TRBJ2-2,-,TRBV4-2,-,CASSPRETGELFF,TGTGCCAGCAGCCCCCGGGAGACCGGGGAGCTGTTTTTT
TRBJ2-5,TRBD1,TRBV10-3,-,CAISRDSQETQYF,TGTGCCATCAGTAGGGACAGCCAAGAGACCCAGTACTTC
TRBJ2-7,-,TRBV9,-,CASSEGPAFGEQYF,TGTGCCAGCAGCGAGGGGCCAGCTTTCGGCGAGCAGTACTTC
TRBJ2-3,TRBD2,TRBV9,-,CASSPGGLAGIIGTDTQYF,TGTGCCAGCAGCCCCGGGGGTCTAGCGGGAATCATCGGCACAGATACGCAGTATTTT
TRBJ2-3,-,TRBV7-3,once,CASSLNTGTDTQYF,TGTGCCAGCAGCTTAAACACAGGGACAGATACGCAGTATTTT
TRBJ2-5,-,TRBV11-2,-,CASSQGHLYQETQYF,TGTGCCAGCAGCCAGGGACACCTGTACCAAGAGACCCAGTACTTC
TRBJ2-7,-,TRBV30,-,CAWSDGVGGYEQYF,TGTGCCTGGAGTGACGGGGTGGGGGGCTACGAGCAGTACTTC
TRBJ2-3,-,TRBV27,-,CASSLAGSTDTQYF,TGTGCCAGCAGTTTAGCGGGTAGCACAGATACGCAGTATTTT
TRBJ1-1,-,TRBV4-1,-,CASSQGGLGGTEAFF,TGCGCCAGCAGCCAAGGCGGTCTAGGGGGCACTGAAGCTTTCTTT
TRBJ1-2,-,TRBV6-6,many,CASGVGGGNGYTF,TGTGCCAGCGGGGTAGGGGGTGGGAATGGCTACACCTTC
TRBJ1-1,TRBD1,TRBV18,-,CASSPPLGGGNTEAFF,TGTGCCAGCTCACCCCCCCTAGGGGGCGGGAACACTGAAGCTTTCTTT
TRBJ1-6,TRBD1,TRBV5-1,-,CASSFTPGQGGSPLHF,TGCGCCAGCAGCTTCACACCGGGACAGGGAGGATCACCCCTCCACTTT
TRBJ1-2,-,TRBV3-1/TRBV3-2,-,CASSQDTTANYGYTF,TGTGCCAGCAGCCAAGATACAACAGCTAACTATGGCTACACCTTC
TRBJ1-1,TRBD1,TRBV5-4,-,CASSRQGGDTEAFF,TGTGCCAGCAGCCGACAGGGGGGGGACACTGAAGCTTTCTTT
TRBJ2-1,TRBD1,TRBV7-6,-,CASSWPTGQGKSSYNEQFF,TGTGCCAGCAGCTGGCCAACGGGACAGGGGAAGAGCTCCTACAATGAGCAGTTCTTC
TRBJ2-2,-,TRBV7-9,-,CASSLQQNTGELFF,TGTGCCAGCAGCCTCCAACAGAACACCGGGGAGCTGTTTTTT
TRBJ1-1,-,TRBV12-3/TRBV12-4,-,CASSRRGEAFF,TGTGCCAGCAGCCGCCGAGGTGAAGCTTTCTTT
TRBJ1-2,-,TRBV6-1,-,CASSENLADNYGYTF,TGTGCCAGCAGTGAAAATTTGGCGGATAACTATGGCTACACCTTC
TRBJ2-5,TRBD2,TRBV6-5,-,CASSYSLAAQETQYF,TGTGCCAGCAGTTACTCTCTAGCGGCCCAAGAGACCCAGTACTTC
TRBJ1-4,-,TRBV18,-,CASSLQTSEKLFF,TGTGCCAGCTCCCTCCAGACAAGCGAAAAACTGTTTTTT
TRBJ2-1,-,TRBV3-1/TRBV3-2,-,CASSHTGTLSYNEQFF,TGTGCCAGCAGCCATACCGGGACTCTCTCCTACAATGAGCAGTTCTTC
TRBJ2-7,TRBD1,TRBV6-5,-,CASLETGSYEQYF,TGTGCCAGCTTAGAGACAGGGTCCTACGAGCAGTACTTC
TRBJ2-1,-,TRBV6-1,-,CASSDPSRDPASNEQFF,TGTGCCAGCAGTGACCCATCCCGGGATCCCGCATCCAATGAGCAGTTCTTC
TRBJ1-1,-,TRBV19,-,CASSINSQNTEAFF,TGTGCCAGTAGTATAAACAGTCAGAACACTGAAGCTTTCTTT
TRBJ2-1,-,TRBV9,-,CASSVAVGGEQFF,TGTGCCAGCAGCGTAGCCGTCGGCGGTGAGCAGTTCTTC
TRBJ1-4,TRBD1,TRBV4-3,-,CASSQGQGGEKLFF,TGCGCCAGCAGCCAAGGACAGGGGGGTGAAAAACTGTTTTTT
TRBJ2-7,TRBD2,TRBV10-3,once,CAISPGTSGGVYEQYF,TGTGCCATCAGCCCCGGGACTAGCGGGGGGGTATACGAGCAGTACTTC
TRBJ2-5,-,TRBV4-2,-,CASSQQGGGETQYF,TGTGCCAGCAGCCAACAGGGAGGAGGAGAGACCCAGTACTTC
TRBJ1-2,TRBD1,TRBV28,-,CASSSVGQGYGYTF,TGTGCCAGCAGTTCGGTAGGACAGGGATATGGCTACACCTTC
TRBJ2-3,TRBD2,TRBV25-1,-,CASSQIGRGAVDTQYF,TGTGCCAGCAGTCAGATCGGGAGGGGGGCGGTAGATACGCAGTATTTT
TRBJ1-6,-,TRBV12-3/TRBV12-4,-,CASRTGPNSPLHF,TGTGCCAGCAGAACAGGACCAAATTCACCCCTCCACTTT
TRBJ1-5,-,TRBV2,-,CASSEPPRPQHF,TGTGCCAGCAGTGAACCGCCGCGGCCCCAGCATTTT
TRBJ2-2,-,TRBV28,-,CASSLRVTGELFF,TGTGCCAGCAGTTTACGGGTCACCGGGGAGCTGTTTTTT
TRBJ1-1,-,TRBV30,-,CAWRGGGGWYTEAFF,TGTGCCTGGCGCGGGGGTGGGGGGTGGTACACTGAAGCTTTCTTT
TRBJ2-3,TRBD1,TRBV4-1,-,CASSQADRVADTQYF,TGCGCCAGCAGCCAAGCGGACAGGGTGGCAGATACGCAGTATTTT
TRBJ2-1,-,TRBV7-3,-,CASSLSVGDEQFF,TGTGCCAGCAGCTTAAGCGTCGGGGATGAGCAGTTCTTC
TRBJ2-1,TRBD1,TRBV4-3,-,CASSPGTGDRTYNEQFF,TGCGCCAGCAGCCCCGGGACAGGGGATCGCACCTACAATGAGCAGTTCTTC
TRBJ2-7,-,TRBV5-4,-,CASSLRGGREQYF,TGTGCCAGCAGCTTGAGGGGGGGGCGGGAGCAGTACTTC
TRBJ2-7,-,TRBV3-1/TRBV3-2,few,CASSPQGGEQYF,TGTGCCAGCAGCCCCCAGGGAGGCGAGCAGTACTTC
TRBJ2-3,-,TRBV9,-,CASSVDISTDTQYF,TGTGCCAGCAGCGTGGACATTAGCACAGATACGCAGTATTTT
TRBJ2-3,TRBD2,TRBV12-3/TRBV12-4,-,CASNSGGQDTQYF,TGTGCCAGCAATAGCGGGGGTCAAGATACGCAGTATTTT
TRBJ1-1,-,TRBV19,-,CASTAAEWRTEAFF,TGTGCCAGTACCGCGGCAGAGTGGCGAACTGAAGCTTTCTTT